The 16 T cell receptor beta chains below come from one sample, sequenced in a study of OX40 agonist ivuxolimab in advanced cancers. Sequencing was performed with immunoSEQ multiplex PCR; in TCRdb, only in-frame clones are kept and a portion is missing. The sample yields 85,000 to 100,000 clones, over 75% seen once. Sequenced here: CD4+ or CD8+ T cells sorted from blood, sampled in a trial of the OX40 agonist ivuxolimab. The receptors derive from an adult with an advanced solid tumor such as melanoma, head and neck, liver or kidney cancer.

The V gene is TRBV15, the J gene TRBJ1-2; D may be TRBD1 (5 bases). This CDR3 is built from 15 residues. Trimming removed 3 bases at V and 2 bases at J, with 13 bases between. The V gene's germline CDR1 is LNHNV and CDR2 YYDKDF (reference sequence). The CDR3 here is CATSRGGERNYGYTF. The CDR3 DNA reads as TGTGCCACCAGCAGGGGGGGGGAAAGGAACTATGGCTACACCTTC.

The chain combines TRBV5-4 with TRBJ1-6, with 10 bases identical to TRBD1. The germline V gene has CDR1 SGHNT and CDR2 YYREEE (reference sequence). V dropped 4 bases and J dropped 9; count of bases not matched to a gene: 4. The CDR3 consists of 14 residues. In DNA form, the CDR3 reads TGTGCCAGCAGCCGGGACAGGGGAAGTTCACCCCTCCACTTT. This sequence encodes CASSRDRGSSPLHF.

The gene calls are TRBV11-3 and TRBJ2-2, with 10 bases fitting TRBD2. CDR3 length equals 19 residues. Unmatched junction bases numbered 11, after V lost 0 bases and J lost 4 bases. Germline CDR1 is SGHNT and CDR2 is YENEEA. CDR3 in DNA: TGTGCCAGCAGCTTAGATCACTCGTCAGCGGGAGGGAGCACCGGGGAGCTGTTTTTT. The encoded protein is CASSLDHSSAGGSTGELFF.

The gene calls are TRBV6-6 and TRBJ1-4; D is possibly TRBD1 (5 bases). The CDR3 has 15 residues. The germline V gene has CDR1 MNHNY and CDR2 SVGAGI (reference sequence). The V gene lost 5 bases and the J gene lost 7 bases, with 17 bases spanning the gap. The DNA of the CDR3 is TGTGCCAGCAGTCGGTCCGGGGCCGTAGGTGAAAAACTGTTTTTT. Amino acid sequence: CASSRSGAVGEKLFF.

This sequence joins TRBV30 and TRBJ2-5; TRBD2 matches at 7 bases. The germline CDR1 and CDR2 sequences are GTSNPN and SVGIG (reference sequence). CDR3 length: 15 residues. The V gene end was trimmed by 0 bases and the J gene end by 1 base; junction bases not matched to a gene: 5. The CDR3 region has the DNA TGTGCCTGGAGTGTCAAAGCGGGGTTCCAAGAGACCCAGTACTTC. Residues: CAWSVKAGFQETQYF.

The CDR3 DNA is TGTGCCAGCAGCTTAGAACTTATGTCAGGGGATCGGACCGGGGAGCTGTTTTTT. It encodes CASSLELMSGDRTGELFF. The gene calls are TRBV7-2 and TRBJ2-2; TRBD1 might be the D (6 bases). Trimming removed 1 base at V and 5 bases at J, with 20 bases between. The CDR3 consists of 18 residues. CDR1 SGHTA and CDR2 FQGNSA come from the germline V gene.

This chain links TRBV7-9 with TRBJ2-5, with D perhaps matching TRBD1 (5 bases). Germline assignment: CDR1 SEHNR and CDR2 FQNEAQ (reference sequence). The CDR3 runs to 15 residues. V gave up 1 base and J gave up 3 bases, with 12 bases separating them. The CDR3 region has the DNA TGTGCCAGCAGCTTAGGTATAGGGGTTAAAGAGACCCAGTACTTC. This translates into CASSLGIGVKETQYF.

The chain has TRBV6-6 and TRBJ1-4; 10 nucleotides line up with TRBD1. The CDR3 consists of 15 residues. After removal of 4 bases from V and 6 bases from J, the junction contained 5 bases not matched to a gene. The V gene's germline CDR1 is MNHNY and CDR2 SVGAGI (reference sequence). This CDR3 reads CASSSRTGGDEKLFF. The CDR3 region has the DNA TGTGCCAGCAGTTCGCGGACAGGGGGAGATGAAAAACTGTTTTTT.

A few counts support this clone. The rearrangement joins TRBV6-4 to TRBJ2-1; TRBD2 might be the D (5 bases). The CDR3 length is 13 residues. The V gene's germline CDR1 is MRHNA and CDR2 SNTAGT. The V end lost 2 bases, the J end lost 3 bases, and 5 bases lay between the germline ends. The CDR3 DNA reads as TGTGCCAGCAGTGACCGGGACTACAATGAGCAGTTCTTC. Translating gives CASSDRDYNEQFF.

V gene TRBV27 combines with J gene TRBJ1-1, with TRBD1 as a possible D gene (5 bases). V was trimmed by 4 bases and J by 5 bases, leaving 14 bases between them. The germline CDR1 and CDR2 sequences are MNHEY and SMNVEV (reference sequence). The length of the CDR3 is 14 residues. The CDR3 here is CASSSLLGVTEAFF. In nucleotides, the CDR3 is TGTGCCAGCAGTTCCCTGTTGGGGGTGACTGAAGCTTTCTTT.

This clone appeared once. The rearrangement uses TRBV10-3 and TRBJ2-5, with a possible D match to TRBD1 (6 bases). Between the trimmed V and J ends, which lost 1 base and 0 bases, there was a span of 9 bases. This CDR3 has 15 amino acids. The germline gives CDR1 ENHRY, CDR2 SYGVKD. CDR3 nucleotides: TGTGCCATCAGTGAGTTGACAGGTTACCAAGAGACCCAGTACTTC. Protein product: CAISELTGYQETQYF.

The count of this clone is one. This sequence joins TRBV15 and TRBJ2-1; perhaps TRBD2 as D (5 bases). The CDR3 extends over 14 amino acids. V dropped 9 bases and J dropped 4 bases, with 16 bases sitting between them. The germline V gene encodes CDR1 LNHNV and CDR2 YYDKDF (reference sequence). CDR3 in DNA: TGTGCCACTACCAATCATCGGGGATACAATGAGCAGTTCTTC. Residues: CATTNHRGYNEQFF.

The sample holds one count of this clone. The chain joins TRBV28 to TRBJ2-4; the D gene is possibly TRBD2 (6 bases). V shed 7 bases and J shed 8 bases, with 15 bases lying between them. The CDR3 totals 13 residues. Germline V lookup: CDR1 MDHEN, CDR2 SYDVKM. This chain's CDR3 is CASKWATGDIQYF. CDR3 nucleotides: TGTGCCAGCAAATGGGCCACGGGAGACATTCAGTACTTC. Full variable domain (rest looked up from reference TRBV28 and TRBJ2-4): DVKVTQSSRYLVKRTGEKVFLECVQDMDHENMFWYRQDPGLGLRLIYFSYDVKMKEKGDIPEGYSVSREKKERFSLILESASTNQTSMYLCASKWATGDIQYFGAGTRLSVL.

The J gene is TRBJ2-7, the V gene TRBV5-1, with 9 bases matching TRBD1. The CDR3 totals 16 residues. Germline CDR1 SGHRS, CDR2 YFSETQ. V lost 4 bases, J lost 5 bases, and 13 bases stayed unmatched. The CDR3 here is CASSPPYPGTGNEQYF. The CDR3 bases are TGCGCCAGCAGCCCCCCCTACCCCGGGACAGGGAACGAGCAGTACTTC.

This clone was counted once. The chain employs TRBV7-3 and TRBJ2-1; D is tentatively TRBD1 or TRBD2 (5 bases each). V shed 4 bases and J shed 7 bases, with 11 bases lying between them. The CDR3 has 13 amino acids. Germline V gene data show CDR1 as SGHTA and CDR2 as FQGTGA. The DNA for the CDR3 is TGTGCCAGCAGCTACCTTGGGGGTAATGAGCAGTTCTTC. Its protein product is CASSYLGGNEQFF.

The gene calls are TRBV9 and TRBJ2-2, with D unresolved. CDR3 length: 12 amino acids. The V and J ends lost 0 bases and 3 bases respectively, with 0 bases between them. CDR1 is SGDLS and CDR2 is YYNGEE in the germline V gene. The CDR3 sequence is CASSVDTGELFF. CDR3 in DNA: TGTGCCAGCAGCGTAGACACCGGGGAGCTGTTTTTT.